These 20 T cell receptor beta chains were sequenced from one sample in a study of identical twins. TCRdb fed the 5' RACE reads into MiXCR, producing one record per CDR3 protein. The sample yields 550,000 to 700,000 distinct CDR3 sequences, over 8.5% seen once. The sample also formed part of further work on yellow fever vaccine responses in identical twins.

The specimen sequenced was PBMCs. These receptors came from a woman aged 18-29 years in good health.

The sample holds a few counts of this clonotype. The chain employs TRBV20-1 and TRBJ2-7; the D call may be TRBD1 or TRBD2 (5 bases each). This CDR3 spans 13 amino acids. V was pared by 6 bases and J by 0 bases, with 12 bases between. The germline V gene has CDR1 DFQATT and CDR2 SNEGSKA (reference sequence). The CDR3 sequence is CSAPGRTSYEQYF. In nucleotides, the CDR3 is TGCAGTGCACCGGGACGTACCTCCTACGAGCAGTACTTC.

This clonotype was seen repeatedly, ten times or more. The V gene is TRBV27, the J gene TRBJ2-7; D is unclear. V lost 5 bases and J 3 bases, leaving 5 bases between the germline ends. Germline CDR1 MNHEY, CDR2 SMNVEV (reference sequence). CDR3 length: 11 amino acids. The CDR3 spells CASSNRYEQYF. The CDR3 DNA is TGTGCCAGCAGTAACCGCTACGAGCAGTACTTC.

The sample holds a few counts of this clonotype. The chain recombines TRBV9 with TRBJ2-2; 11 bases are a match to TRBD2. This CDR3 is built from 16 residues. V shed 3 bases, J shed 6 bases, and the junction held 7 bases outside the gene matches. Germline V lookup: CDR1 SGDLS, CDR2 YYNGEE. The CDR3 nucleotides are TGTGCCAGCAGCGACACTAGCGGGAGCTTCCCCGGGGAGCTGTTTTTT. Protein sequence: CASSDTSGSFPGELFF.

CDR3 DNA: TGTGCCACCAGTGATCCCCGGCAGGGGGTTGCGGGGACAGATACGCAGTATTTT. Residues: CATSDPRQGVAGTDTQYF. The chain uses TRBV24-1 and TRBJ2-3, with D possibly matching TRBD1 (7 bases). Germline CDR1 is KGHDR and CDR2 is SFDVKD. Trimming pared 3 bases from V and 3 bases from J, leaving 21 bases between. The CDR3 runs 18 residues.

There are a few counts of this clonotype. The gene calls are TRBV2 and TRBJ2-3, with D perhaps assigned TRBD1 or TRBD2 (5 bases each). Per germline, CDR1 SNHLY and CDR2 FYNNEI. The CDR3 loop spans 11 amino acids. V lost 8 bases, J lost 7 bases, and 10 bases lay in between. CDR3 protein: CASGGGNTQYF. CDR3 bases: TGTGCCAGCGGTGGGGGAAATACGCAGTATTTT. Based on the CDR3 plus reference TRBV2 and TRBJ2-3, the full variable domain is EPEVTQTPSHQVTQMGQEVILRCVPISNHLYFYWYRQILGQKVEFLVSFYNNEISEKSEIFDDQFSVERPDGSNFTLKIRSTKLEDSAMYFCASGGGNTQYFGPGTRLTVL.

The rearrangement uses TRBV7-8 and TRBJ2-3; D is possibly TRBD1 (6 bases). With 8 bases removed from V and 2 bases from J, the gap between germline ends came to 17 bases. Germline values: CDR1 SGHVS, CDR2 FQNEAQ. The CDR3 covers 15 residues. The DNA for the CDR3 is TGTGCCAGCGTACCGGGACACAAGAACACAGATACGCAGTATTTT. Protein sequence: CASVPGHKNTDTQYF.

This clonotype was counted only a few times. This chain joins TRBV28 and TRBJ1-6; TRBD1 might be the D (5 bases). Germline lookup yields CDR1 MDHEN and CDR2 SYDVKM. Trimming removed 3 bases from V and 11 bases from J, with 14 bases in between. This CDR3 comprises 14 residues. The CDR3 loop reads CASSLAGKGPPLHF. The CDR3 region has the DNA TGTGCCAGCAGTTTGGCCGGAAAGGGGCCACCCCTCCACTTT.

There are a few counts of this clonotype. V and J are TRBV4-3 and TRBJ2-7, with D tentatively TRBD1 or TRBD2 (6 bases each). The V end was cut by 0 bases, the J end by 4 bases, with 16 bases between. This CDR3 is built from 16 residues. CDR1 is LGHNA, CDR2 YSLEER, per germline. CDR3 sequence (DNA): TGCGCCAGCAGCCAAGATGAGGGGGGCGCGGGGTACGAGCAGTACTTC. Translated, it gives CASSQDEGGAGYEQYF.

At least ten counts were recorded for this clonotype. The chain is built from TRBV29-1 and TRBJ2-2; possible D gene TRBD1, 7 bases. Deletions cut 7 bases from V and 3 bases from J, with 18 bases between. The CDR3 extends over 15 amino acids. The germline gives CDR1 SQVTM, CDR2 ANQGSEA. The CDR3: CSALPRGVDTGELFF. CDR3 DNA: TGCAGCGCACTGCCCAGGGGGGTTGACACCGGGGAGCTGTTTTTT.

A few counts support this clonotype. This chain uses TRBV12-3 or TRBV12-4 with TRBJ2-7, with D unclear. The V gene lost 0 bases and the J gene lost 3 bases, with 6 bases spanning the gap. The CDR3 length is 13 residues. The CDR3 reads CASSLAPNYEQYF. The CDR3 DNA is TGTGCCAGCAGTTTAGCCCCCAACTACGAGCAGTACTTC.

The CDR3 bases are TGTGCCAGCTTCCCTCCTTTGGAGGCGATTCGTCAGCCCCAGCATTTT. This codes for CASFPPLEAIRQPQHF. This chain uses TRBV25-1 with TRBJ1-5; D is uncertain. CDR3 size: 16 residues. V lost 8 bases to trimming and J lost 6 bases, with 23 bases between them. Germline values: CDR1 MGHDK, CDR2 SYGVNS. Drawing the rest from reference TRBV25-1 and TRBJ1-5, the complete variable domain is EADIYQTPRYLVIGTGKKITLECSQTMGHDKMYWYQQDPGMELHLIHYSYGVNSTEKGDLSSESTVSRIRTEHFPLTLESARPSHTSQYLCASFPPLEAIRQPQHFGDGTRLSIL.

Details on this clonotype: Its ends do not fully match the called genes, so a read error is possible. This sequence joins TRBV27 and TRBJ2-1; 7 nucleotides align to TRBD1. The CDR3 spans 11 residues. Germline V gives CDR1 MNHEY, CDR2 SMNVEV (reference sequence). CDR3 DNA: TGTGCCAGCAGCTCGACAGGGCCAATGCTCTTC. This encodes CASSSTGPMLF.

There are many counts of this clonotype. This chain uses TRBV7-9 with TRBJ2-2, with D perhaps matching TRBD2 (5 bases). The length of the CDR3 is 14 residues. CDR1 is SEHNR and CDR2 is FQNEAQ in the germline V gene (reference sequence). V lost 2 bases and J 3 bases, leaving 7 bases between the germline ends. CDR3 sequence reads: CASSLKADTGELFF. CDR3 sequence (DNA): TGTGCCAGCAGCTTAAAAGCGGACACCGGGGAGCTGTTTTTT.

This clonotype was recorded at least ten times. This CDR3 is CASSVRQGSGELFF. CDR3 DNA: TGCGCCAGCAGCGTGAGACAGGGGTCCGGGGAGCTGTTTTTT. The chain couples TRBV5-1 to TRBJ2-2; 8 nucleotides line up with TRBD1. After removal of 4 bases from V and 6 bases from J, the junction contained 5 bases not matched to a gene. This CDR3 spans 14 amino acids. The germline V gene encodes CDR1 SGHRS and CDR2 YFSETQ.

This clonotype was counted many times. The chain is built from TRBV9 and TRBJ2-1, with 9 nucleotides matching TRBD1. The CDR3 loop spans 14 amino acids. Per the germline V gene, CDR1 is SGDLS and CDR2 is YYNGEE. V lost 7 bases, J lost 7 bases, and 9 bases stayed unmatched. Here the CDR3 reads CASCRDRAGNEQFF. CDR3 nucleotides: TGTGCCAGCTGCCGGGACAGGGCGGGTAATGAGCAGTTCTTC.

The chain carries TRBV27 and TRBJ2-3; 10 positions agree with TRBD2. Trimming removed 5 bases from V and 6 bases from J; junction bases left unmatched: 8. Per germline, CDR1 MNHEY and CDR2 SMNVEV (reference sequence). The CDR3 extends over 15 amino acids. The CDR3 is CASSLQAGGGDTQYF. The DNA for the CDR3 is TGTGCCAGCAGTCTCCAAGCGGGAGGGGGTGATACGCAGTATTTT.

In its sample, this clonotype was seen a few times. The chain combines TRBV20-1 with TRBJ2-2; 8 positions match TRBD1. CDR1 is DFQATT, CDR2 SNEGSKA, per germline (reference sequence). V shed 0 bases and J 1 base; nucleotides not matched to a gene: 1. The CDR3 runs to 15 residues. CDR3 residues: CSARDRGLNTGELFF. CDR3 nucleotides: TGCAGTGCTAGAGACAGGGGGCTGAACACCGGGGAGCTGTTTTTT.

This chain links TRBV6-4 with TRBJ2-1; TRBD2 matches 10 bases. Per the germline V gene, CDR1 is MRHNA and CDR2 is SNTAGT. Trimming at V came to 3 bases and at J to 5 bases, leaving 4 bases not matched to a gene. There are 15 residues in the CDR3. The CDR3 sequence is CASSELAGEHNEQFF. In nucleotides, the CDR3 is TGTGCCAGCAGTGAGCTAGCGGGGGAACACAATGAGCAGTTCTTC.

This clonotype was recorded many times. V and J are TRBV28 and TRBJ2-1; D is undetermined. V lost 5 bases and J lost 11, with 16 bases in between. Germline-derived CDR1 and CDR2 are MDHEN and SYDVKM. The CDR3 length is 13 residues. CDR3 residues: CASSLPTPPKQFF. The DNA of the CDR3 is TGTGCCAGCAGTCTCCCGACTCCCCCAAAGCAGTTCTTC.

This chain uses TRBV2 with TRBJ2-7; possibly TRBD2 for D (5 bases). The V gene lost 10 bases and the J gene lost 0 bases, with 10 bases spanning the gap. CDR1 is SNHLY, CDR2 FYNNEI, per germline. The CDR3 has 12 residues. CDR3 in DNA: TGTGCCAACTCAGCGGACTCCTACGAGCAGTACTTC. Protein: CANSADSYEQYF.